The 8 T cell receptor beta chains presented below share a single source sample, sequenced in a study of blood T cell repertoires in COVID-19. Generated by immunoSEQ multiplex PCR, the TCRdb table keeps only in-frame clones and is missing some. The sample has 150,000 to 200,000 clones, 89% seen once. Sequencing was performed on PBMCs or T cells enriched from blood (not recorded which). The receptors shown here come from a young woman who had recovered from COVID-19.

The V call is TRBV11-3, the J call TRBJ2-7, with 9 bases aligning to TRBD2. The CDR3 spans 15 residues. Germline-derived CDR1 and CDR2 are SGHNT and YENEEA. Germline trimming cut 6 bases from V and 6 bases from J; bases unmatched to any gene: 12. In DNA form, the CDR3 reads TGTGCCAGCAGTCCGGGACTAGCAGCCGGAGGCGAGCAGTACTTC. The encoded protein is CASSPGLAAGGEQYF.

The rearrangement links TRBV10-2 to TRBJ2-1, with 11 bases that match TRBD2. Per germline, CDR1 WSHSY and CDR2 SAAADI. This CDR3 region has 14 residues. J was trimmed by 3 bases and V by 7 bases; bases with no gene match: 2. The CDR3 region is CASTTSGSYNEQFF. CDR3 coding DNA: TGCGCCAGCACCACTAGCGGGAGCTACAATGAGCAGTTCTTC.

The chain carries TRBV12-5 and TRBJ1-2; 9 positions match TRBD1. The J segment lost 6 bases and the V segment lost 4 bases, leaving 18 bases of the junction unmatched. Germline V CDR1 and CDR2: LGHNT, FRNRAP. The CDR3 consists of 18 residues. Here the CDR3 reads CASGSYGQGLTDWHGYTF. The CDR3 bases are TGTGCTAGTGGTTCCTACGGACAGGGGTTGACAGATTGGCATGGCTACACCTTC. Full variable domain (outside the CDR3, taken from reference TRBV12-5 and TRBJ1-2): DARVTQTPRHKVTEMGQEVTMRCQPILGHNTVFWYRQTMMQGLELLAYFRNRAPLDDSGMPKDRFSAEMPDATLATLKIQPSEPRDSAVYFCASGSYGQGLTDWHGYTFGSGTRLTVV.

The chain recombines TRBV2 with TRBJ2-3; 8 bases are a match to TRBD2. In germline, CDR1 is SNHLY, CDR2 FYNNEI. The CDR3 covers 14 residues. The V gene end was trimmed by 8 bases and the J gene end by 3 bases; junction bases not matched to a gene: 7. The CDR3 is CASGAGVGTDTQYF. The CDR3 bases are TGTGCCAGCGGAGCGGGAGTTGGGACAGATACGCAGTATTTT. Full variable domain (outside the CDR3, taken from reference TRBV2 and TRBJ2-3): EPEVTQTPSHQVTQMGQEVILRCVPISNHLYFYWYRQILGQKVEFLVSFYNNEISEKSEIFDDQFSVERPDGSNFTLKIRSTKLEDSAMYFCASGAGVGTDTQYFGPGTRLTVL.

J is TRBJ2-1 and V is TRBV5-1, with 10 bases aligning to TRBD2. CDR1 is SGHRS and CDR2 is YFSETQ in the germline V gene. The length of the CDR3 is 17 residues. V shed 0 bases and J 1 base; nucleotides not matched to a gene: 4. CDR3: CASSLVASGSSYNEQFF. CDR3 nucleotide sequence: TGCGCCAGCAGCTTGGTGGCTAGCGGGAGTTCCTACAATGAGCAGTTCTTC.

The V and J genes are TRBV20-1 and TRBJ2-5; 8 bases line up with TRBD2. Germline loops: CDR1 DFQATT, CDR2 SNEGSKA (reference sequence). Unmatched junction bases numbered 16, after V lost 3 bases and J lost 7 bases. This CDR3 spans 16 amino acids. DNA for the CDR3: TGCAGTGCTAGTGGTCCGGGACTAGAAGGGGCGTGGACCCAGTACTTC. Translating gives CSASGPGLEGAWTQYF.

This clone has just one count. The chain has TRBV11-2 and TRBJ2-3; D perhaps matches TRBD2 (6 bases). CDR1 and CDR2 from the germline V gene are SGHAT and FQNNGV. This CDR3 is built from 14 residues. The V end lost 1 base, the J end lost 4 bases, and 9 bases lay between the germline ends. Here the CDR3 DNA reads TGTGCCAGCAGCTTAGGAAGCGGGTCAGATACGCAGTATTTT. Protein product: CASSLGSGSDTQYF.

The chain uses TRBV28 and TRBJ1-3; 7 positions match TRBD1. Trimming took 7 bases from V and 2 from J; bases not matched to a gene: 8. Germline CDR1 is MDHEN and CDR2 is SYDVKM. The CDR3 is made up of 15 amino acids. In DNA form, the CDR3 reads TGTGCCAGCACCCGATCGACAGGGACTGGAAACACCATATATTTT. Protein: CASTRSTGTGNTIYF.